These 27 T cell receptor beta chains were sequenced from one sample in a study of T cell changes during pregnancy in multiple sclerosis (dated by TCRdb to the late 2010s). Receptors were amplified or captured by the immunoSEQ multiplex PCR assay. This is the immuneACCESS table as TCRdb keeps it, with only in-frame sequences that have V and J called. A part of the clones is gone; compared with another copy, unresolved V genes explain less than half, and the rest is unexplained. A total of tens of thousands of clones appear in this sample, roughly 91% of them only once. The ten largest clones represent 0.35% to 0.5% of the sample. The specimen comprised CD4+ T cells from peripheral blood mononuclear cells, sampled in the second trimester of pregnancy. The source of these receptors is a female donor with multiple sclerosis, enrolled in a pregnancy study.

This chain links TRBV4-1 with TRBJ2-1; 9 bases align to TRBD1. The J segment lost 3 bases and the V segment lost 6 bases, leaving 9 bases of the junction unmatched. The CDR3 sequence is 16 residues long. Germline lookup yields CDR1 MGHRA and CDR2 YSYEKL. The CDR3 is CASRSTGGQGYNEQFF. The CDR3 DNA reads as TGCGCCAGCAGATCGACGGGGGGACAGGGCTACAATGAGCAGTTCTTC.

The chain links TRBV5-1 to TRBJ1-3; D may be TRBD1 (5 bases). V lost 1 base to trimming and J lost 0 bases, with 8 bases between them. The CDR3 is 15 amino acids. The germline gives CDR1 SGHRS, CDR2 YFSETQ. CDR3 DNA: TGCGCCAGCAGCTTGACAGACAGCTCTGGAAACACCATATATTTT. The encoded protein is CASSLTDSSGNTIYF.

The V gene is TRBV18, the J gene TRBJ1-1; D unresolved. There are 13 residues in the CDR3. The germline gives CDR1 KGHSH, CDR2 LQKENI. Deletions cut 1 base from V and 3 bases from J, with 6 bases between. CDR3 sequence (DNA): TGTGCCAGCTCACCACGGGAGTACACTGAAGCTTTCTTT. Protein product: CASSPREYTEAFF.

The chain has TRBV5-6 and TRBJ1-2; D is ambiguous. Trimming cost V 1 base and J 0 bases, with 10 bases left between them. This CDR3 contains 15 residues. CDR1 and CDR2 (germline): SGHDT, YYEEEE. CDR3 sequence: CASSLWQATNYGYTF. DNA for the CDR3: TGTGCCAGCAGCTTGTGGCAGGCGACTAACTATGGCTACACCTTC.

The gene calls are TRBV6-5 and TRBJ2-7, with 10 bases fitting TRBD2. The CDR3 extends over 15 amino acids. Per germline, CDR1 MNHEY and CDR2 SVGAGI. Trimming removed 0 bases from V and 2 bases from J; junction bases left unmatched: 1. In nucleotides, the CDR3 is TGTGCCAGCAGTTACTCCCTAGCGGGAGCCTACGAGCAGTACTTC. Encoded protein: CASSYSLAGAYEQYF.

This clone showed up just a few times. The chain employs TRBV7-9 and TRBJ1-2; unclear D gene. V was trimmed by 5 bases and J by 2 bases, leaving 12 bases between them. Germline-derived CDR1 and CDR2 are SEHNR and FQNEAQ (reference sequence). The length of the CDR3 is 14 residues. The CDR3 region is CASSQRVGNYGYTF. The CDR3 DNA reads TGTGCCAGCAGCCAGAGGGTGGGGAACTATGGCTACACCTTC.

V is TRBV11-2 and J is TRBJ2-3, with 8 bases lining up with TRBD1. V shed 6 bases, J shed 1 base, and the junction held 9 bases outside the gene matches. The CDR3 is 16 residues long. From germline, CDR1 is SGHAT and CDR2 FQNNGV. The CDR3 loop reads CASSRTGNIGTDTQYF. In DNA, the CDR3 is TGTGCCAGCAGTCGGACAGGGAACATAGGCACAGATACGCAGTATTTT.

The J gene is TRBJ2-2, the V gene TRBV6-5; 9 positions match TRBD2. Germline V gene lookup returns CDR1 MNHEY and CDR2 SVGAGI. The CDR3 is 15 residues long. Unmatched junction bases numbered 10, after V lost 7 bases and J lost 7 bases. CDR3 in amino acids: CASTQSSGIGGELFF. The CDR3 DNA reads as TGTGCCAGCACCCAATCTAGCGGGATCGGCGGGGAGCTGTTTTTT.

V gene TRBV9 combines with J gene TRBJ1-3, with D tentatively TRBD1 (5 bases). Germline values: CDR1 SGDLS, CDR2 YYNGEE. The CDR3 contains 14 residues. V lost 0 bases and J lost 6, with 10 bases in between. The CDR3 bases are TGTGCCAGCAGCGTAGATGAAGGGGAAAACACCATATATTTT. It translates to CASSVDEGENTIYF.

CDR3 coding DNA: TGTGCCAGTAGTATAAGCCCCGGCGGCTATGGCTACACCTTC. It encodes CASSISPGGYGYTF. The chain joins TRBV19 to TRBJ1-2; D is uncertain. This CDR3 has 14 residues. Germline CDR1 is LNHDA and CDR2 is SQIVND (reference sequence). Trimming left V 2 bases short and J 4 bases short, with 11 bases between.

This sequence joins TRBV18 and TRBJ2-5, with 8 bases identical to TRBD2. This CDR3 comprises 15 residues. Germline V lookup: CDR1 KGHSH, CDR2 LQKENI. V shed 0 bases and J 4 bases; nucleotides not matched to a gene: 4. This CDR3 reads CASSPPGLGRETQYF. Written as DNA, the CDR3 is TGTGCCAGCTCACCACCGGGACTAGGTCGAGAGACCCAGTACTTC.

V is TRBV5-1 and J is TRBJ2-1, with 8 bases fitting TRBD2. The CDR3 is made up of 15 amino acids. V shed 4 bases, J shed 10 bases, and the junction held 13 bases outside the gene matches. Per germline, CDR1 SGHRS and CDR2 YFSETQ. This CDR3 reads CASSPAGVRGGEQFF. The CDR3 bases are TGCGCCAGCAGCCCAGCGGGGGTGAGGGGGGGAGAGCAGTTCTTC.

The gene calls are TRBV28 and TRBJ1-2; unclear D gene. Germline V gene lookup returns CDR1 MDHEN and CDR2 SYDVKM. V shed 3 bases and J shed 9 bases, with 11 bases lying between them. The CDR3 has 12 residues. CDR3 in amino acids: CASSLTGKSYTF. For the CDR3, the DNA is TGTGCCAGCAGTTTGACGGGTAAAAGCTACACCTTC.

The chain uses TRBV7-8 and TRBJ2-7; 9 positions agree with TRBD2. J gave up 6 bases and V 1 base, and 7 bases lay outside the gene matches. CDR1 and CDR2 from the germline V gene are SGHVS and FQNEAQ. The length of the CDR3 is 15 residues. CDR3 protein: CASSLVGLARGEQYF. The CDR3, as DNA: TGTGCCAGCAGCTTAGTAGGACTAGCGAGGGGCGAGCAGTACTTC.

The chain combines TRBV11-2 with TRBJ1-2; D is uncertain. Germline CDR1 reads SGHAT; CDR2 reads FQNNGV. The V and J ends lost 5 bases and 8 bases respectively, with 18 bases between them. CDR3 length equals 14 residues. The CDR3 is CASSPQNNRRGYTF. The CDR3 coding sequence is TGTGCCAGCAGCCCACAAAACAACCGAAGAGGCTACACCTTC.

In this sample, this clone turned up once. DNA of the CDR3: TGTGCCAGCAGTGTGGCCAGCGGGAGGGGTATTAGCACAGATACGCAGTATTTT. It encodes CASSVASGRGISTDTQYF. This chain connects TRBV6-1 to TRBJ2-3; 10 nucleotides align to TRBD2. Trimming at V came to 4 bases and at J to 0 bases, leaving 10 bases not matched to a gene. This CDR3 comprises 18 residues. Germline V CDR1 and CDR2: MNHNS, SASEGT.

This sequence joins TRBV6-1 and TRBJ2-5, with 8 bases that match TRBD2. Germline V gene lookup returns CDR1 MNHNS and CDR2 SASEGT. V dropped 2 bases and J dropped 5; count of bases not matched to a gene: 19. This CDR3 region has 19 residues. CDR3 sequence reads: CASSERLREGGSKRETQYF. The CDR3 DNA is TGTGCCAGCAGTGAAAGGCTTCGGGAGGGCGGGAGTAAAAGGGAGACCCAGTACTTC.

The genes are TRBV12-5 and TRBJ1-4; tentative D call: TRBD1 (5 bases). V lost 5 bases to trimming and J lost 8 bases, with 18 bases between them. The CDR3 runs to 15 residues. CDR1 is LGHNT, CDR2 FRNRAP, per germline. DNA for the CDR3: TGTGCTAGTGGTCCCATCAGGGCGTTAGGAGAAAAACTGTTTTTT. Residues: CASGPIRALGEKLFF.

This sequence joins TRBV18 and TRBJ1-2, with D possibly being TRBD1 (5 bases). The V end was cut by 3 bases, the J end by 0 bases, with 14 bases between. Germline loops: CDR1 KGHSH, CDR2 LQKENI. CDR3 length: 16 residues. As DNA, the CDR3 is TGTGCCAGCTCACCGCCTGGGGCAGTCGCTAACTATGGCTACACCTTC. Translation gives CASSPPGAVANYGYTF.

The chain is built from TRBV21-1 and TRBJ2-7; the table calls TRBD2, which could not be checked here. TRBV21-1 is listed as a pseudogene. The CDR3 runs to 20 residues. The chain's CDR3 is CASSKVDAGTSGTASYEQYF. CDR3 coding DNA: TGTGCCAGCAGCAAAGTGGACGCCGGGACTAGCGGGACAGCCTCCTACGAGCAGTACTTC.

The chain combines TRBV11-2 with TRBJ2-1; 11 bases agree with TRBD2. The V gene end was trimmed by 1 base and the J gene end by 2 bases; junction bases not matched to a gene: 7. The length of the CDR3 is 18 residues. The V gene's germline CDR1 is SGHAT and CDR2 FQNNGV. The CDR3 DNA sequence: TGTGCCAGCAGCTTAGGAACTAGCGGGAGTTTCACCTACAATGAGCAGTTCTTC. Protein: CASSLGTSGSFTYNEQFF.

The chain combines TRBV19 with TRBJ2-5; 8 positions agree with TRBD2. Germline lookup yields CDR1 LNHDA and CDR2 SQIVND (reference sequence). V lost 10 bases, J lost 5 bases, and 12 bases stayed unmatched. This CDR3 spans 14 amino acids. In DNA, the CDR3 is TGTGCCACCTCCTCCGGGACTAGTTGGGAGACCCAGTACTTC. Its protein is CATSSGTSWETQYF.

The CDR3 region has the DNA TGTGCCAGCAGCCATAGACTAGCGGGGTACTACAATGAGCAGTTCTTC. Translated, it gives CASSHRLAGYYNEQFF. The chain uses TRBV2 and TRBJ2-1; the match to TRBD2 covers 11 bases. Germline V gene lookup returns CDR1 SNHLY and CDR2 FYNNEI. V lost 6 bases and J lost 3; bases outside the gene matches: 7. The CDR3 loop spans 16 amino acids.

Written as DNA, the CDR3 is TGCAGCGCTCATAGCGGGAGGGCGGGTAATGAGCAGTTCTTC. Protein product: CSAHSGRAGNEQFF. The rearrangement joins TRBV29-1 to TRBJ2-1; 11 bases match TRBD2. Trimming at V came to 7 bases and at J to 7 bases, leaving 9 bases not matched to a gene. Per germline, CDR1 SQVTM and CDR2 ANQGSEA. The CDR3 spans 14 residues.

V gene TRBV6-5 combines with J gene TRBJ2-3; 9 bases agree with TRBD2. Trimming at V came to 8 bases and at J to 1 base, leaving 7 bases not matched to a gene. Germline CDR1 reads MNHEY; CDR2 reads SVGAGI. The CDR3 is 15 residues long. CDR3 loop: CASLSGSSGTDTQYF. In DNA form, the CDR3 reads TGTGCCAGCCTTAGCGGGAGTTCGGGCACAGATACGCAGTATTTT.

V gene TRBV7-9 combines with J gene TRBJ2-1; 7 bases agree with TRBD2. Germline V lookup: CDR1 SEHNR, CDR2 FQNEAQ (reference sequence). The CDR3 length is 16 residues. V trimming: 5 bases; J trimming: 1 base; junction bases outside the gene matches: 8. CDR3 loop: CASSPSGGVSYNEQFF. The CDR3 DNA follows: TGTGCCAGCAGCCCGTCGGGGGGAGTTTCCTACAATGAGCAGTTCTTC.

The chain is built from TRBV4-3 and TRBJ2-5, with D perhaps matching TRBD2 (5 bases). Germline-derived CDR1 and CDR2 are LGHNA and YSLEER. Trimming took off 0 bases at V and 0 bases at J, with 11 bases between the two ends. The CDR3 totals 16 residues. CDR3 coding DNA: TGCGCCAGCAGCCAAGATGTGAGAGGGTACCAAGAGACCCAGTACTTC. Protein sequence: CASSQDVRGYQETQYF.